The 32 T cell receptor beta chains reported below all come from one sample, sequenced in a study of tumor-infiltrating lymphocytes in oesophageal squamous cell carcinoma. TCRdb re-called the PCR reads with MiXCR, one entry per CDR3 protein. Of about 18,000 distinct CDR3 sequences in the sample, approximately 46% are singletons; the top ten hold about 19%. The sequenced sample consisted of normal esophageal tissue next to the tumor. These receptors all come from a female donor with esophageal squamous cell carcinoma.

This chain uses TRBV7-6 with TRBJ2-6; 9 positions agree with TRBD1. After removal of 5 bases from V and 4 bases from J, the junction contained 6 bases not matched to a gene. CDR1 and CDR2 from the germline V gene are SGHVS and FNYEAQ. This CDR3 region has 16 residues. CDR3 in DNA: TGTGCCAGCAGCCCCGCGACAGGGGGAGGGGCCAACGTCCTGACTTTC. Residues: CASSPATGGGANVLTF.

This chain links TRBV7-4 with TRBJ2-1, with D perhaps TRBD1 (6 bases). Germline loops: CDR1 SGHVT, CDR2 SQSDAQ. Trimming took off 4 bases at V and 5 bases at J, with 21 bases between the two ends. CDR3 length equals 17 residues. The CDR3 loop reads CASSSPPGDGDNNEQFF. The CDR3 DNA reads TGTGCCAGCAGCTCACCTCCAGGGGATGGGGATAACAATGAGCAGTTCTTC. Full variable domain (outside the CDR3, taken from reference TRBV7-4 and TRBJ2-1): GAGVSQSPRYKVAKRGRDVALRCDSISGHVTLYWYRQTLGQGSEVLTYSQSDAQRDKSGRPSGRFSAERPERSVSTLKIQRTEQGDSAVYLCASSSPPGDGDNNEQFFGPGTRLTVL.

The chain links TRBV7-2 to TRBJ1-5, with D hard to call. This CDR3 region has 15 residues. With 1 base removed from V and 5 bases from J, the gap between germline ends came to 12 bases. Germline V gene lookup returns CDR1 SGHTA and CDR2 FQGNSA. Here the CDR3 DNA reads TGTGCCAGCAGCTTAGTGGCAGGAGAGGATCAGCCCCAGCATTTT. Translation: CASSLVAGEDQPQHF. The variable domain in full, completed from reference TRBV7-2 and TRBJ1-5, reads GAGVSQSPSNKVTEKGKDVELRCDPISGHTALYWYRQSLGQGLEFLIYFQGNSAPDKSGLPSDRFSAERTGGSVSTLTIQRTQQEDSAVYLCASSLVAGEDQPQHFGDGTRLSIL.

Points on this clonotype: Here the CDR3 omits its conserved ending phenylalanine or tryptophan, so a read error is the likely source. The DNA is left out, because the CDR3 cannot be placed on it with certainty; the CDR3 is given as TCRdb lists it. The chain is built from TRBV11-3 and TRBJ2-3; the DNA was not used to check the table's D call, TRBD1. The CDR3 is 16 residues long, ends included. CDR1 is SGHNT, CDR2 YENEEA, per germline. The CDR3 here is CASSNQGAGYEQYFGT.

In this sample, this clonotype is large (0.1 to 1%). This rearrangement joins TRBV7-2 to TRBJ2-5; D call uncertain. This CDR3 has 13 amino acids. Trimming took 2 bases from V and 5 from J, leaving 9 bases between them. The germline V gene encodes CDR1 SGHTA and CDR2 FQGNSA. The CDR3 here is CASSLSWDETQYF. DNA for the CDR3: TGTGCCAGCAGCTTATCTTGGGATGAGACCCAGTACTTC. The whole variable domain, filled in from reference TRBV7-2 and TRBJ2-5, reads GAGVSQSPSNKVTEKGKDVELRCDPISGHTALYWYRQSLGQGLEFLIYFQGNSAPDKSGLPSDRFSAERTGGSVSTLTIQRTQQEDSAVYLCASSLSWDETQYFGPGTRLLVL.

The rearrangement uses TRBV7-2 and TRBJ2-2; perhaps TRBD1 as D (5 bases). The germline V and J ends were trimmed by 4 bases and 6 bases, with 15 bases remaining between them. This CDR3 is built from 15 residues. Germline loops: CDR1 SGHTA, CDR2 FQGNSA. The CDR3 DNA reads as TGTGCCAGCAGCTCCTTGCAGGGTAGTTCCGGGGAGCTGTTTTTT. Its translation: CASSSLQGSSGELFF.

This chain links TRBV12-3 or TRBV12-4 with TRBJ1-1; D unresolved. The CDR3 totals 12 residues. V lost 3 bases and J 7 bases, leaving 9 bases between the germline ends. The CDR3 coding sequence is TGTGCCAGCAGTTTGTTGACTCTTGAAGCTTTCTTT. This encodes CASSLLTLEAFF.

To note about this clonotype: The CDR3 carries no conserved terminal phenylalanine or tryptophan, so it likely arises from a read error. The limits of the CDR3 on the DNA are not certain, so only TCRdb's listed CDR3 is given. The chain couples TRBV12-3 or TRBV12-4 to TRBJ2-7; the D segment call TRBD1 is taken from the table without a DNA check. Both ends counted, the CDR3 spans 15 residues. This CDR3 reads CASSPTGSYGYTFGS.

This clonotype appeared many times. The rearrangement joins TRBV24-1 to TRBJ2-6; D remains unclear. Germline lookup yields CDR1 KGHDR and CDR2 SFDVKD. The CDR3 has 16 residues. V lost 4 bases, J lost 2 bases, and 11 bases lay in between. The CDR3 here is CATSEADGTGANVLTF. In nucleotides, the CDR3 is TGTGCCACCAGTGAAGCTGACGGTACTGGGGCCAACGTCCTGACTTTC.

Within the sample, this clonotype is medium-sized. The chain has TRBV12-3 or TRBV12-4 and TRBJ2-7; 7 bases align to TRBD2. After removal of 1 base from V and 3 bases from J, the junction contained 3 bases not matched to a gene. The length of the CDR3 is 14 residues. The CDR3 DNA follows: TGTGCCAGCAGTTTAGTTGGCGGGAGCTACGAGCAGTACTTC. Residues: CASSLVGGSYEQYF.

The chain combines TRBV19 with TRBJ2-7; D is unresolved. TRBJ1-2 matches the DNA end more closely, so the J call is doubtful. Germline CDR1 and CDR2: LNHDA and SQIVND (reference sequence). CDR3 length equals 13 residues. Written as DNA, the CDR3 is TGTGCCAGTAGTCCTGCGGAATTCTATGGCTACACCTTC. Its translation is CASSPAEFYGYTF.

This chain links TRBV24-1 with TRBJ2-3; D is possibly TRBD1 or TRBD2 (5 bases each). V lost 0 bases and J lost 14, with 23 bases in between. Per germline, CDR1 KGHDR and CDR2 SFDVKD. The CDR3 loop spans 16 amino acids. The CDR3 sequence is CATSDLSGFYPGELYF. CDR3 nucleotides: TGTGCCACCAGTGATTTGTCAGGGTTTTATCCCGGGGAGCTGTATTTT.

Note on this clonotype: The junction does not match germline at one end; this may be a read error. The V call is TRBV27, the J call TRBJ2-7; 9 nucleotides match TRBD2. The CDR3 extends over 17 amino acids. CDR1 is MNHEY and CDR2 is SMNVEV in the germline V gene (reference sequence). The CDR3 DNA reads as TGTGCCAGCAGGGCCCCAGGGCTAGCGGGGCTCTCCTACGAGCAGTACTTT. Encoded protein: CASRAPGLAGLSYEQYF.

The rearrangement links TRBV7-2 to TRBJ2-3; D ambiguous. Germline-derived CDR1 and CDR2 are SGHTA and FQGNSA. V lost 1 base and J lost 1, with 3 bases in between. The CDR3 has 13 residues. The CDR3 nucleotides are TGTGCCAGCAGCTTAGTTCGCACAGATACGCAGTATTTT. Translated, it gives CASSLVRTDTQYF.

This clonotype was recorded many times. This chain links TRBV7-2 with TRBJ2-3, with 9 bases lining up with TRBD2. Unmatched junction bases numbered 16, after V lost 1 base and J lost 14 bases. The CDR3 spans 16 residues. From germline, CDR1 is SGHTA and CDR2 FQGNSA. CDR3 region: CASSLVRLAGTGELYF. The CDR3 DNA reads as TGTGCCAGCAGCTTAGTTCGCCTAGCGGGGACCGGGGAGCTGTATTTT.

V gene TRBV20-1 combines with J gene TRBJ2-4; D is perhaps TRBD1 (6 bases). The DNA end lines up better with TRBJ2-7; the J call may be wrong. The germline V gene encodes CDR1 DFQATT and CDR2 SNEGSKA (reference sequence). This CDR3 is 14 amino acids long. This chain's CDR3 is CSARAGRGIYEQYF. CDR3 sequence (DNA): TGCAGTGCTAGAGCAGGCAGGGGTATTTACGAGCAGTACTTC.

This clonotype was picked up one time. The chain joins TRBV5-1 to TRBJ2-3; no clear D gene. Trimming took 0 bases from V and 0 from J, leaving 8 bases between them. This CDR3 spans 15 amino acids. From germline, CDR1 is SGHRS and CDR2 YFSETQ. CDR3 bases: TGCGCCAGCAGCTTGGCGGGCCCTAGCACAGATACGCAGTATTTT. Protein: CASSLAGPSTDTQYF.

The genes are TRBV28 and TRBJ2-1; 14 nucleotides match TRBD2. Germline-derived CDR1 and CDR2 are MDHEN and SYDVKM. CDR3 length: 22 amino acids. The J segment lost 7 bases and the V segment lost 2 bases, leaving 22 bases of the junction unmatched. CDR3 bases: TGTGCCAGCAGTTTAACTGGGAACCCGGGACTAGCGGGAGTGGGGTCTCGGAATGAGCAGTTCTTC. It encodes CASSLTGNPGLAGVGSRNEQFF.

This clonotype was detected ten times or more. CDR3 nucleotide sequence: TGTGCCAGCAGCTCCTTGGTTGGAAACACCATATATTTT. It is translated as CASSSLVGNTIYF. The chain has TRBV7-6 and TRBJ1-3; D is uncertain. The V gene's germline CDR1 is SGHVS and CDR2 FNYEAQ. V was cut by 4 bases and J by 3 bases, with 7 bases left in between. The CDR3 extends over 13 amino acids.

This clonotype was recorded only once. The V and J genes are TRBV6-1 and TRBJ2-2, with D tentatively TRBD1 or TRBD2 (5 bases each). This CDR3 spans 16 amino acids. Germline CDR1 reads MNHNS; CDR2 reads SASEGT. V shed 1 base and J shed 2 bases, with 11 bases lying between them. The CDR3: CASSEVGGRNTGELFF. CDR3 in DNA: TGTGCCAGCAGTGAAGTTGGGGGTCGAAACACCGGGGAGCTGTTTTTT.

This clonotype was counted many times. With a much larger clone just one base away, this may be a read error. The V gene is TRBV27, the J gene TRBJ2-7; 9 nucleotides line up with TRBD2. This CDR3 has 16 residues. Germline assignment: CDR1 MNHEY and CDR2 SMNVEV (reference sequence). J lost 7 bases, V lost 6 bases, and 16 bases had no gene match. The CDR3 here is CASRPLSGSGLNEQYF. The CDR3 DNA reads TGTGCCAGCAGACCGCTTAGCGGGAGTGGGTTGAATGAGCAGTACTTC.

The gene calls are TRBV6-6 and TRBJ2-3; possibly TRBD2 for D (6 bases). The closer fit of TRBJ2-5 to the DNA end suggests the J call may be wrong. CDR1 MNHNY and CDR2 SVGAGI come from the germline V gene (reference sequence). CDR3 length equals 15 residues. The CDR3 region has the DNA TGTGCCAGCAGTTCTCGGGGGACGAACCAAGAGACCCAGTACTTC. Translation gives CASSSRGTNQETQYF.

The chain recombines TRBV7-3 with TRBJ1-1; weak D call: TRBD1 (5 bases). The germline V gene has CDR1 SGHTA and CDR2 FQGTGA. The V and J ends lost 4 bases and 1 base respectively, with 10 bases between them. This CDR3 has 14 amino acids. The CDR3 here is CASSSTGENTEAFF. CDR3 DNA: TGTGCCAGCAGCTCCACAGGTGAGAACACTGAAGCTTTCTTT.

The gene calls are TRBV7-2 and TRBJ2-3; 7 bases map to TRBD2. This CDR3 spans 12 amino acids. CDR1 is SGHTA and CDR2 is FQGNSA in the germline V gene. The V segment lost 6 bases and the J segment 6 bases; nucleotides outside the gene matches: 3. CDR3 in amino acids: CASSWGGDTQYF. CDR3 nucleotide sequence: TGTGCCAGCAGTTGGGGGGGGGATACGCAGTATTTT.

By share of the sample, this clonotype is medium-sized (0.01 to 0.1%). CDR3 coding DNA: TGTGCCAGCAGCTTAGGTCCGTACAATGAGCAGTTCTTC. Translating it yields CASSLGPYNEQFF. The V and J genes are TRBV11-3 and TRBJ2-1; unclear D gene. The CDR3 has 13 amino acids. Trimming removed 1 base from V and 4 bases from J, with 5 bases in between. The germline V gene has CDR1 SGHNT and CDR2 YENEEA.

V usage is TRBV12-5 and J usage is TRBJ2-7; the D gene is possibly TRBD1 (6 bases). The last part of the DNA fits TRBJ2-5 better; the J call may be wrong. This CDR3 is 14 amino acids long. From germline, CDR1 is LGHNT and CDR2 FRNRAP. The CDR3 bases are TGTGCTAGTGGTTTGGACAGGGTGAAAGAGACCCAGTACTTC. It codes for CASGLDRVKETQYF.

The rearrangement uses TRBV2 and TRBJ2-2; TRBD1 matches 9 bases. The germline gives CDR1 SNHLY, CDR2 FYNNEI. The CDR3 runs to 14 residues. V trimming: 7 bases; J trimming: 7 bases; junction bases outside the gene matches: 7. CDR3 sequence: CASKTTGGGGELFF. The CDR3 DNA is TGTGCCAGCAAGACTACAGGGGGCGGCGGGGAGCTGTTTTTT.

The gene calls are TRBV5-1 and TRBJ2-5; weak D call: TRBD2 (5 bases). TRBJ2-1 matches the DNA end more closely, so the J call is doubtful. The CDR3 runs to 13 residues. CDR1 SGHRS and CDR2 YFSETQ come from the germline V gene. CDR3 sequence: CASSFREYNEQFF. DNA of the CDR3: TGCGCCAGCAGCTTCCGGGAATACAATGAGCAGTTCTTC.

This clonotype was detected many times. A read error may explain this, as a much larger clone is one base away. The V gene is TRBV24-1, the J gene TRBJ2-5; D gene uncertain. V dropped 9 bases and J dropped 11 bases, with 18 bases sitting between them. Germline CDR1 is KGHDR and CDR2 is SFDVKD. There are 12 residues in the CDR3. CDR3 loop: CATGKGANEQYF. DNA for the CDR3: TGTGCCACCGGGAAGGGTGCCAATGAGCAGTACTTC.

This clonotype was picked up many times. V is TRBV12-3 or TRBV12-4 and J is TRBJ2-7; 11 bases are a match to TRBD1. After removal of 5 bases from V and 3 bases from J, the junction contained 6 bases not matched to a gene. The CDR3 is 15 residues long. The CDR3 bases are TGTGCCAGCAGTACTTCCGGGACAGGGGGCTACGAGCAGTACTTC. Protein product: CASSTSGTGGYEQYF.

In this sample, this clonotype turned up a few times. The chain is built from TRBV7-8 and TRBJ2-5; 11 bases are a match to TRBD2. V lost 5 bases, J lost 11 bases, and 16 bases stayed unmatched. From germline, CDR1 is SGHVS and CDR2 FQNEAQ. The CDR3 has 16 amino acids. The CDR3 coding sequence is TGTGCCAGCAGCCCTGAGGGGGGACTAGCGGCCAGGAAGCAGTACTTC. Amino acids: CASSPEGGLAARKQYF.

The rearrangement uses TRBV5-1 and TRBJ1-1; perhaps TRBD1 as D (6 bases). CDR1 is SGHRS, CDR2 YFSETQ, per germline. Trimming cost V 0 bases and J 4 bases, with 13 bases left between them. The CDR3 length is 15 residues. CDR3 sequence (DNA): TGCGCCAGCAGCTTGGCCACAGGGTTATTCACTGAAGCTTTCTTT. This encodes CASSLATGLFTEAFF.